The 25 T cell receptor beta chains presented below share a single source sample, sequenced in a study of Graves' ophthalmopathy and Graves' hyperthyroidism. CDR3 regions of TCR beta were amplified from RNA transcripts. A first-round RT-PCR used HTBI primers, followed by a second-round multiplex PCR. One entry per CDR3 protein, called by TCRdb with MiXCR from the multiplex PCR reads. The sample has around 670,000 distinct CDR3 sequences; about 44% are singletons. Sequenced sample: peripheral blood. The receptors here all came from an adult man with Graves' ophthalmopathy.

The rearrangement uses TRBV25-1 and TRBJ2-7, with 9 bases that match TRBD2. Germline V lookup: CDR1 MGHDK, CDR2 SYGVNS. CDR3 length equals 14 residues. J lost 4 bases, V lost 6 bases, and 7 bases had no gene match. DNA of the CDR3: TGTGCCAGCAGCCAATTGGCGGGAGGGTACGAGCAGTACTTC. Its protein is CASSQLAGGYEQYF.

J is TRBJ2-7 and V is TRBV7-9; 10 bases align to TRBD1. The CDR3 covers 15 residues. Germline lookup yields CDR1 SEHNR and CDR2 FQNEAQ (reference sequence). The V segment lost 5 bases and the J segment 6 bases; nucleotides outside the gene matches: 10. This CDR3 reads CASSPRDRGPFEQYF. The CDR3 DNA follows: TGTGCCAGCAGCCCCCGGGACAGGGGACCCTTCGAGCAGTACTTC.

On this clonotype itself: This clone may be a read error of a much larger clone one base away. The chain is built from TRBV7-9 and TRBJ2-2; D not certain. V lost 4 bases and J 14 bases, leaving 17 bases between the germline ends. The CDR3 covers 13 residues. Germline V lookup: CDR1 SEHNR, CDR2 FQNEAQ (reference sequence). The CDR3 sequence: CASSSQSAASLFF. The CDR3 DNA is TGTGCCAGCAGCTCCCAGTCAGCCGCATCCCTGTTTTTT.

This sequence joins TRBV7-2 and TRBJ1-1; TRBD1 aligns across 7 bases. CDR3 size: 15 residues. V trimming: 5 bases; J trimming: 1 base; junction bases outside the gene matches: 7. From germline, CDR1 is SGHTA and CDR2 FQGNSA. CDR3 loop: CASSENRGPNTEAFF. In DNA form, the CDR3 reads TGTGCCAGCAGCGAGAACAGGGGACCGAACACTGAAGCTTTCTTT. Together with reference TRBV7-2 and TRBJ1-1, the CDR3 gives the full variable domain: GAGVSQSPSNKVTEKGKDVELRCDPISGHTALYWYRQSLGQGLEFLIYFQGNSAPDKSGLPSDRFSAERTGGSVSTLTIQRTQQEDSAVYLCASSENRGPNTEAFFGQGTRLTVV.

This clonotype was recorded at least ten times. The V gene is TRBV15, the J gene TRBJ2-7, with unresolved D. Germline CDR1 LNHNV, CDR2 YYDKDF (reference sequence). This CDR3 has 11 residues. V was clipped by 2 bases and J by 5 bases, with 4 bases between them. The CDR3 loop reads CATSRKNEQYF. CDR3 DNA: TGTGCCACCAGCAGAAAGAACGAGCAGTACTTC. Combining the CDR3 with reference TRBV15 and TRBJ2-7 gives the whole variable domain DAMVIQNPRYQVTQFGKPVTLSCSQTLNHNVMYWYQQKSSQAPKLLFHYYDKDFNNEADTPDNFQSRRPNTSFCFLDIRSPGLGDTAMYLCATSRKNEQYFGPGTRLTVT.

The CDR3 DNA sequence: TGTGCCAGCAGCCGTGACCTTGCAACTAATGAAAAACTGTTTTTT. This translates into CASSRDLATNEKLFF. The rearrangement uses TRBV25-1 and TRBJ1-4; D not certain. V shed 6 bases and J shed 0 bases, with 11 bases lying between them. Germline assignment: CDR1 MGHDK and CDR2 SYGVNS. This CDR3 is built from 15 residues.

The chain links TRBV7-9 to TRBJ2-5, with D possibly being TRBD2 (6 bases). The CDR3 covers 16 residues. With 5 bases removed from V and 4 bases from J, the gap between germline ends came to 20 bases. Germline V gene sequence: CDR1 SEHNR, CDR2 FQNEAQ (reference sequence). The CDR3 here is CASSGRLDVAGETQYF. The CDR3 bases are TGTGCCAGCAGCGGCCGACTAGACGTCGCGGGAGAGACCCAGTACTTC.

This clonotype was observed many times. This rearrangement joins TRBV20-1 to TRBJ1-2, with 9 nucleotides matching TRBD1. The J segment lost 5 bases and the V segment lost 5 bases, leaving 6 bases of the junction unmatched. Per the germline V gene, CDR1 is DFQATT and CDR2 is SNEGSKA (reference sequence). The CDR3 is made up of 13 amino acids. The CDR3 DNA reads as TGCAGTGCTCCCCGGGACAGGGCTTATGGCTACACCTTC. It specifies CSAPRDRAYGYTF.

Here the CDR3 DNA reads TGTGCCAGCACACCTCGGGCAGGGAGCAATCAGCCCCAGCATTTT. It translates to CASTPRAGSNQPQHF. This chain links TRBV2 with TRBJ1-5, with a tentative D call TRBD1 (5 bases). The V end was cut by 7 bases, the J end by 1 base, with 14 bases between. The CDR3 extends over 15 amino acids. Germline V lookup: CDR1 SNHLY, CDR2 FYNNEI.

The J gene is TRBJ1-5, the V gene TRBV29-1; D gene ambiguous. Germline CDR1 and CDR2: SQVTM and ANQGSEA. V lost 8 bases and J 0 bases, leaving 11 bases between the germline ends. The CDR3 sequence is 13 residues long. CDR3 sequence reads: CSSRGYSNQPQHF. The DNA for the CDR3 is TGCAGCAGCAGAGGGTATAGCAATCAGCCCCAGCATTTT.

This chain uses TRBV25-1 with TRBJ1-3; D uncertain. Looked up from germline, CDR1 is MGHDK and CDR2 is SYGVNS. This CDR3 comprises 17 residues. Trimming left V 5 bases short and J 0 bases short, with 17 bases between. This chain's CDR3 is CASSYSGAGISGNTIYF. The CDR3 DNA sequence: TGTGCCAGCAGTTACTCGGGAGCCGGGATCTCTGGAAACACCATATATTTT.

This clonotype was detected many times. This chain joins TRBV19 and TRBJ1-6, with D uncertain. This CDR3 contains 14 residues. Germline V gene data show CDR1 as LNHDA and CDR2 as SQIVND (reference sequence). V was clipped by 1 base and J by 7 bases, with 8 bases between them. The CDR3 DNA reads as TGTGCCAGTAGTATAGGCAGAGTCAATTCACCCCTCCACTTT. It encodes CASSIGRVNSPLHF.

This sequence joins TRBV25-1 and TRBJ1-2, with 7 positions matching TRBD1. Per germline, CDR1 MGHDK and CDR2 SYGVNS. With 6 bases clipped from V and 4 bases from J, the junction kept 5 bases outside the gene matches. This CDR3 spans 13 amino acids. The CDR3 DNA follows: TGTGCCAGCAGCGCAGGGGGACCCTATGGCTACACCTTC. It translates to CASSAGGPYGYTF.

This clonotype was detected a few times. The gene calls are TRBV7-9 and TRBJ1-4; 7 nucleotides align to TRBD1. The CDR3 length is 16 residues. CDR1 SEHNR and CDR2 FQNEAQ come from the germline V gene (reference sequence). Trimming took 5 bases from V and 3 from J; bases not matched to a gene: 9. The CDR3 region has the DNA TGTGCCAGCAGCGTTGAGGGGGCCTTGGCTAATGAAAAACTGTTTTTT. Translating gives CASSVEGALANEKLFF.

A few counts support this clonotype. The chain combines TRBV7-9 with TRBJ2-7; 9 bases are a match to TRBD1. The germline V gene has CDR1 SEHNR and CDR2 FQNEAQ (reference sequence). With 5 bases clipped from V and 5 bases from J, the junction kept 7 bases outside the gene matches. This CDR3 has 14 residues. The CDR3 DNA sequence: TGTGCCAGCAGCGGTCCCGGGACAGGGAACGAGCAGTACTTC. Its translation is CASSGPGTGNEQYF.

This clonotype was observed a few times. The CDR3 is CASSPRIGDTGELFF. The CDR3 bases are TGTGCCAGCAGCCCCCGGATAGGAGACACCGGGGAGCTGTTTTTT. The chain joins TRBV7-4 to TRBJ2-2; D gene uncertain. Trimming stripped 5 bases from V and 3 bases from J, with 13 bases between. This CDR3 is 15 amino acids long. Germline lookup yields CDR1 SGHVT and CDR2 SQSDAQ.

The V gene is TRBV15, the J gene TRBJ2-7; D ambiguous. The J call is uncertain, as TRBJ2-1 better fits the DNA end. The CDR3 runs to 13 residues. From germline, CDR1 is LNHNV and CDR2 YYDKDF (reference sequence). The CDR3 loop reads CATREGRYNEQFF. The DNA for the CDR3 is TGTGCCACCCGTGAAGGGCGGTACAATGAGCAGTTCTTC.

Written as DNA, the CDR3 is TGTGCCACCAGTGACCCAGGGACCGACGGCCAGCCCCAGCATTTT. As protein: CATSDPGTDGQPQHF. The chain uses TRBV24-1 and TRBJ1-5, with D possibly TRBD1 on 5 matching bases. Trimming cost V 4 bases and J 7 bases, with 16 bases left between them. This CDR3 spans 15 amino acids. Per the germline V gene, CDR1 is KGHDR and CDR2 is SFDVKD.

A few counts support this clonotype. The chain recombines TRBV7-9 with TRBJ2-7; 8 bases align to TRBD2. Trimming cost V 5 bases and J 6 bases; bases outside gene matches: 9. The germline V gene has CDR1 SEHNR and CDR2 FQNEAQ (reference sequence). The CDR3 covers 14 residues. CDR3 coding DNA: TGTGCCAGCAGCCCCCCCGCGGGAGGCGCCGAGCAGTACTTC. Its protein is CASSPPAGGAEQYF.

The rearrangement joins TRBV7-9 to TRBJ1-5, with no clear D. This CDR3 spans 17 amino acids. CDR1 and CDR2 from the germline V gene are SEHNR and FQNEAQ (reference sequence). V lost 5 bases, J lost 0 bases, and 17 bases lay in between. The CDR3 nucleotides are TGTGCCAGCAGCCCCTTCTACGGGCAGAATAGCAATCAGCCCCAGCATTTT. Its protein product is CASSPFYGQNSNQPQHF.

CDR3 DNA sequence: TGCAGCGTTACAGAGCGGTCCACCTTC. Protein sequence: CSVTERSTF. The V and J genes are TRBV29-1 and TRBJ1-2; D is uncertain. Trimming cost V 5 bases and J 13 bases, with 11 bases left between them. The CDR3 length is 9 residues. Germline V gene sequence: CDR1 SQVTM, CDR2 ANQGSEA.

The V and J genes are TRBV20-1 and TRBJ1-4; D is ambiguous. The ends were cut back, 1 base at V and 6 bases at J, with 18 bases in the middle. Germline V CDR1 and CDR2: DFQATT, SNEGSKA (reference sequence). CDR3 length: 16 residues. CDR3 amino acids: CSARGVQVVDYEKLFF. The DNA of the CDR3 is TGCAGTGCTAGAGGGGTTCAGGTCGTGGATTATGAAAAACTGTTTTTT.

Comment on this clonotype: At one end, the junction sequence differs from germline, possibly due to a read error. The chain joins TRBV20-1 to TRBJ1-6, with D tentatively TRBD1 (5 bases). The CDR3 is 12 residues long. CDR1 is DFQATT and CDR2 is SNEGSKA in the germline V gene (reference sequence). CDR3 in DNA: TGCTGTGCTCCTGTGGGGGGGGGGCCCCTCCACTTT. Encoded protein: CCAPVGGGPLHF.

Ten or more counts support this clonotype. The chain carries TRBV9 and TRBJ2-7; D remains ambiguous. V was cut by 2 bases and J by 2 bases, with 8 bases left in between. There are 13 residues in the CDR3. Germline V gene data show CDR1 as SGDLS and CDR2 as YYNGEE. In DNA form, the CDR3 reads TGTGCCAGCAGCGTCGGGCAGACCTACGAGCAGTACTTC. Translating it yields CASSVGQTYEQYF.

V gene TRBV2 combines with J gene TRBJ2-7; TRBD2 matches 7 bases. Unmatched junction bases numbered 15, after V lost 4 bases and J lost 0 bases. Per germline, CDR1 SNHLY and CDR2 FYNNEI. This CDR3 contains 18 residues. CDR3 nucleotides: TGTGCCAGCAGTGCTAGAGATGGGCTAGCGGTATTCTCCTACGAGCAGTACTTC. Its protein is CASSARDGLAVFSYEQYF.